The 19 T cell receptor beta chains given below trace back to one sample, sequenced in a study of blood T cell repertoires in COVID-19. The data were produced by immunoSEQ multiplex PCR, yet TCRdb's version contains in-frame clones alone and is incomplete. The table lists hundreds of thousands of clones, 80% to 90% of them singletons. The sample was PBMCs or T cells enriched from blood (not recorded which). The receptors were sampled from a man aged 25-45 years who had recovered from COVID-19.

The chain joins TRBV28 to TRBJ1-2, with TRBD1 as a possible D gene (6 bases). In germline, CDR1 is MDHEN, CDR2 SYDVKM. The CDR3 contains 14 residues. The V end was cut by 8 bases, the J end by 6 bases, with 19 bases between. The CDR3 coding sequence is TGTGCCAGCCTATTGCAGGGGCAAAGAAATGGCTACACCTTC. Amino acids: CASLLQGQRNGYTF.

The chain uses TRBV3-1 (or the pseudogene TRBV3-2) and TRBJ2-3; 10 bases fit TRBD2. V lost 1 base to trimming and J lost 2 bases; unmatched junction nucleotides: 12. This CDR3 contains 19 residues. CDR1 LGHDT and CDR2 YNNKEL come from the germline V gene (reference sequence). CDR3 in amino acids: CASSQAYRSSGGFTDTQYF. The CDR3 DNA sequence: TGTGCCAGCAGCCAAGCCTACCGATCTAGCGGGGGATTCACAGATACGCAGTATTTT.

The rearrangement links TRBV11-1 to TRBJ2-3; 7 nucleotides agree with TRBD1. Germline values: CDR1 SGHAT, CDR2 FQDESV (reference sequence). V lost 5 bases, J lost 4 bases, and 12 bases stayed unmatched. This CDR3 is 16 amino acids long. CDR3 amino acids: CASSPREGGTADTQYF. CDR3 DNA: TGTGCCAGCAGCCCGAGAGAAGGGGGCACGGCAGATACGCAGTATTTT. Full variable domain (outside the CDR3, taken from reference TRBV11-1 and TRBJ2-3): EAEVAQSPRYKITEKSQAVAFWCDPISGHATLYWYRQILGQGPELLVQFQDESVVDDSQLPKDRFSAERLKGVDSTLKIQPAELGDSAMYLCASSPREGGTADTQYFGPGTRLTVL.

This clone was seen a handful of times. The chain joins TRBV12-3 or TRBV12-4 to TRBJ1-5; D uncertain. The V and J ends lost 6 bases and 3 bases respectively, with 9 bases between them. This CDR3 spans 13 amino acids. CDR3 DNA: TGTGCCAGCAGGTCCCTCCCCAATCAGCCCCAGCATTTT. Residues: CASRSLPNQPQHF.

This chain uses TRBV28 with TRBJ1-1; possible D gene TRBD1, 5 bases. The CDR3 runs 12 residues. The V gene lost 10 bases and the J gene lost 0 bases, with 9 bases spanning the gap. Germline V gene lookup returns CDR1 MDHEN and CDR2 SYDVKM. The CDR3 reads CAIGAVNTEAFF. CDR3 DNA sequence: TGTGCCATAGGGGCAGTGAACACTGAAGCTTTCTTT.

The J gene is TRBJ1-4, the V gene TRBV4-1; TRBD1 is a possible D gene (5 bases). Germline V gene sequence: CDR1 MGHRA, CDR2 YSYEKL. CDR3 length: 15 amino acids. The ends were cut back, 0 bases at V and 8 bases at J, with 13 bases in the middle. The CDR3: CASSQEWGPGEKLFF. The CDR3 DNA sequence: TGCGCCAGCAGCCAAGAGTGGGGTCCAGGGGAAAAACTGTTTTTT.

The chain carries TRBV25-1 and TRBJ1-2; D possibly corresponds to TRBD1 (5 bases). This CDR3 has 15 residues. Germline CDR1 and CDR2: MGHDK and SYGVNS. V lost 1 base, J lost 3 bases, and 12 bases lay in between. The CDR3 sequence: CASSEFGGVDYGYTF. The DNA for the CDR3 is TGTGCCAGCAGTGAATTCGGAGGGGTAGACTATGGCTACACCTTC.

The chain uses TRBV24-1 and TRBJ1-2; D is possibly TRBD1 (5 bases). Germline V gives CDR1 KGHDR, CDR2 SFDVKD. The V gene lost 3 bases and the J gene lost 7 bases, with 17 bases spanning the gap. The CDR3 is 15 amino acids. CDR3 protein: CATSDGQGLIRGYTF. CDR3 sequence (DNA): TGTGCCACCAGTGATGGGCAGGGATTAATCCGTGGCTACACCTTC.

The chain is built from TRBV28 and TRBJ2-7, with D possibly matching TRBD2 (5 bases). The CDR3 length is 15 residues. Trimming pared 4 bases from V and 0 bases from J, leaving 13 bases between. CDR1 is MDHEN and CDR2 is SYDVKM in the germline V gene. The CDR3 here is CASSSGGTGSYEQYF. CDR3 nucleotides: TGTGCCAGCAGTTCTGGAGGTACGGGCTCCTACGAGCAGTACTTC. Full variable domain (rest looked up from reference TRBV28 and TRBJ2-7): DVKVTQSSRYLVKRTGEKVFLECVQDMDHENMFWYRQDPGLGLRLIYFSYDVKMKEKGDIPEGYSVSREKKERFSLILESASTNQTSMYLCASSSGGTGSYEQYFGPGTRLTVT.

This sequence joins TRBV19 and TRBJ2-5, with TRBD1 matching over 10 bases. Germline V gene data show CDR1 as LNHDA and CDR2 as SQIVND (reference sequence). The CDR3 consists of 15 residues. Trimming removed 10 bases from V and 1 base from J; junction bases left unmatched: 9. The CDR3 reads CATSGTGETQETQYF. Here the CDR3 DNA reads TGTGCCACCTCCGGGACAGGGGAAACCCAAGAGACCCAGTACTTC.

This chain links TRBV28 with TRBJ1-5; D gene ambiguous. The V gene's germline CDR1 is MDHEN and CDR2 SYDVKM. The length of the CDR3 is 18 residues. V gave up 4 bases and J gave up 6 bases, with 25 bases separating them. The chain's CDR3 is CASSSLWEAGVVSQPQHF. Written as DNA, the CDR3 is TGTGCCAGCAGTTCACTTTGGGAGGCGGGTGTTGTAAGTCAGCCCCAGCATTTT. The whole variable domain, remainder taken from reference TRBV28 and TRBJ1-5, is DVKVTQSSRYLVKRTGEKVFLECVQDMDHENMFWYRQDPGLGLRLIYFSYDVKMKEKGDIPEGYSVSREKKERFSLILESASTNQTSMYLCASSSLWEAGVVSQPQHFGDGTRLSIL.

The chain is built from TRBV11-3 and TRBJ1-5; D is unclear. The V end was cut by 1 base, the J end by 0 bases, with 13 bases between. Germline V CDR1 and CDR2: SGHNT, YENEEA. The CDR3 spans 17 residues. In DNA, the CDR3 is TGTGCCAGCAGCTTAGTGAGCGGGGTTTATAGCAATCAGCCCCAGCATTTT. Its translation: CASSLVSGVYSNQPQHF.

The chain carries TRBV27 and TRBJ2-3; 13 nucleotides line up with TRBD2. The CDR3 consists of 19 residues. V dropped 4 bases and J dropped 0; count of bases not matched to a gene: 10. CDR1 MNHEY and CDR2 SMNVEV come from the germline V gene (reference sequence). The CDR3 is CASSYTRLAGGPSTDTQYF. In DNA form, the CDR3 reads TGTGCCAGCAGTTACACCCGACTAGCGGGAGGCCCAAGCACAGATACGCAGTATTTT.

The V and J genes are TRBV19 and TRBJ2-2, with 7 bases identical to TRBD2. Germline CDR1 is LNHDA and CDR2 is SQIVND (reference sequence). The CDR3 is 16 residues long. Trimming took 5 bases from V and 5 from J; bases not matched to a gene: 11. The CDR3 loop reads CASSYRDYLLTGELFF. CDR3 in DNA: TGTGCCAGTAGTTACCGGGACTACCTACTAACCGGGGAGCTGTTTTTT. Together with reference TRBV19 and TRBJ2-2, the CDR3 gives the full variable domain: DGGITQSPKYLFRKEGQNVTLSCEQNLNHDAMYWYRQDPGQGLRLIYYSQIVNDFQKGDIAEGYSVSREKKESFPLTVTSAQKNPTAFYLCASSYRDYLLTGELFFGEGSRLTVL.

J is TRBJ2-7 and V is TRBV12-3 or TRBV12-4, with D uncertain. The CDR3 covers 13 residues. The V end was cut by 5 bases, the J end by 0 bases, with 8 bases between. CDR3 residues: CASSTESSYEQYF. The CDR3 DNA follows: TGTGCCAGCAGTACTGAAAGCTCCTACGAGCAGTACTTC.

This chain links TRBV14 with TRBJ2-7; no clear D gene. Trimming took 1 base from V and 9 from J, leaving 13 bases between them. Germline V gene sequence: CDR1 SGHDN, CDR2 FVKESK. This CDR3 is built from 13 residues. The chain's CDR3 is CASSQVFSSRQYF. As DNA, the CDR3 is TGTGCCAGCAGCCAAGTTTTTTCGAGTCGGCAGTACTTC.

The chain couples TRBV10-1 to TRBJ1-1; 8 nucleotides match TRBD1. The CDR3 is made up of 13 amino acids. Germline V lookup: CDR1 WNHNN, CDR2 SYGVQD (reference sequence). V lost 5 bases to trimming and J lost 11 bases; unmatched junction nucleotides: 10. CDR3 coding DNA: TGCGCCAGCAGTCCCGGGACAGGTTTGTGGGCTTTCTTT. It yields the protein CASSPGTGLWAFF.

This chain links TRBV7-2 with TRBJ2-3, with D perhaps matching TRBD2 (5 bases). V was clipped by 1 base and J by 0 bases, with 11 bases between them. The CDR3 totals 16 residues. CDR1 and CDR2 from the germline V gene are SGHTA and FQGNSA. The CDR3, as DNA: TGTGCCAGCAGCTTAGGACGGGTAGCGAGCACAGATACGCAGTATTTT. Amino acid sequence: CASSLGRVASTDTQYF. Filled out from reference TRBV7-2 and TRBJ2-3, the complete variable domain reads GAGVSQSPSNKVTEKGKDVELRCDPISGHTALYWYRQSLGQGLEFLIYFQGNSAPDKSGLPSDRFSAERTGGSVSTLTIQRTQQEDSAVYLCASSLGRVASTDTQYFGPGTRLTVL.

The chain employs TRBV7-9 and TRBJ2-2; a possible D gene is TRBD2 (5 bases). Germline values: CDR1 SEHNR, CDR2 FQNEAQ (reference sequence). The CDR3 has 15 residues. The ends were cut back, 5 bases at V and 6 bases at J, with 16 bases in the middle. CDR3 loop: CASSLSGSGAGELFF. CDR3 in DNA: TGTGCCAGCAGCCTCAGTGGGAGTGGAGCCGGGGAGCTGTTTTTT.